This entry concerns a single TCR beta chain. The data were obtained in a study of blood T cells in healthy people across ages. Together with a sample-barcoded 5' primer, a J-beta primer mix was included in a second PCR lasting roughly 6 to 12 cycles. TCRdb used MiXCR to reprocess the 5' RACE reads, holding one entry per CDR3 protein. The sample comprises 1.5 million or so distinct CDR3 sequences, 42% of which are singletons, and around 8% rests with the top ten. The CDR3 has 14 residues. Trimming cost V 5 bases and J 2 bases; bases outside gene matches: 5. The sample taken for sequencing was blood. The rearrangement links TRBV12-3 or TRBV12-4 to TRBJ2-5, with 7 bases fitting TRBD2. The receptor was isolated from a woman aged 18-29 years in good health. The CDR3 DNA reads as TGTGCCAGCAGTAACCAGCGGGGACAAGAGACCCAGTACTTC. Encoded protein: CASSNQRGQETQYF.